This paragraph covers one TCR beta chain sequence. The antigen is not known. The data derive from a study of cytomegalovirus exposure and HLA in healthy donors. Study-level background: The study placed about 81% of its approximately 360 genotyped donors in the Caucasian-associated ancestry cluster.

The PCR contained 60 Vbeta and 13 Jbeta primers. Clones were read by immunoSEQ multiplex PCR, and TCRdb kept only the in-frame ones, dropping some. This table has about 170,000 clones, 80% to 85% appearing once. Study-wide results and caveats: TCR beta sequences reportedly predicted most subjects' HLA-A and HLA-B alleles accurately. Whilst most TCR sequences proved rare, a subset of public TCRs occurred across many donors.

CDR1 is SEHNR, CDR2 FQNEAQ, per germline (reference sequence). This CDR3 is 15 amino acids long. After removal of 5 bases from V and 8 bases from J, the junction contained 9 bases not matched to a gene. The chain has TRBV7-9 and TRBJ1-4; TRBD1 matches at 9 bases. Sequences were obtained from PBMCs. The receptor was isolated from a girl aged 2 to 9 in good health and CMV-seropositive. CDR3 amino acids: CASSRGQGRREKLFF. CDR3 bases: TGTGCCAGCAGCCGAGGACAGGGGAGACGGGAAAAACTGTTTTTT.